The subject of this entry is one T cell receptor beta chain. What it recognizes is unknown. This sample is part of a study of cytomegalovirus exposure and HLA in healthy donors. Repertoires were generated with immunoSEQ multiplex PCR, while TCRdb's copy carries only in-frame clones and drops some. The table has 70,000 or so clones, about 94% seen once. Study-level findings and limits: In vitro data verified three CMV-associated chains as specific for CMV antigens.

V lost 11 bases to trimming and J lost 1 base, with 11 bases between them. The CDR3 loop spans 12 amino acids. Germline values: CDR1 MNHNS, CDR2 SASEGT. The chain is built from TRBV6-1 and TRBJ1-1; weak D call: TRBD1 (6 bases). The source is a woman between 18 and 30 years old in good health and CMV-seronegative. The source material was PBMCs. This chain's CDR3 is CAAQQGNTEAFF. The CDR3 bases are TGTGCCGCCCAACAGGGGAACACTGAAGCTTTCTTT.